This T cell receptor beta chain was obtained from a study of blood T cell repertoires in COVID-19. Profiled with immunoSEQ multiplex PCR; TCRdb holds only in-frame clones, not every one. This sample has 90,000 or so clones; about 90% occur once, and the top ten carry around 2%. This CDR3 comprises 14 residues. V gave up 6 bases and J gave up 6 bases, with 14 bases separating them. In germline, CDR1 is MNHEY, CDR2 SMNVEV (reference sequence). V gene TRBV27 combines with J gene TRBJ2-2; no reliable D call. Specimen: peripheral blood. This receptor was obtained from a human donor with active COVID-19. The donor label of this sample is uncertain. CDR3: CASRRDHSPGELFF. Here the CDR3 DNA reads TGTGCCAGCAGACGCGACCACAGCCCCGGGGAGCTGTTTTTT.